Below are 5 T cell receptor beta chains sequenced from a single sample in a study of blood T cells in healthy people across ages. Through a sample-barcoded 5' primer and a J-beta primer mix, a second PCR was run for roughly 6 to 11 cycles. TCRdb re-derived calls from the 5' RACE reads in MiXCR, one entry per CDR3 protein. This sample has roughly 2 million distinct CDR3 sequences, with 49% found just once. Sequenced input: blood. Receptor source: a woman aged 40 to 55 in good health.

The chain links TRBV6-4 to TRBJ2-3, with D tentatively TRBD2 (7 bases). V was shortened by 4 bases and J by 8 bases, with 25 bases between the two germline ends. The CDR3 is made up of 17 amino acids. Germline loops: CDR1 MRHNA, CDR2 SNTAGT. The CDR3 sequence is CASSVGSLEGGPSTQYF. Here the CDR3 DNA reads TGTGCCAGCAGTGTAGGCTCCCTTGAGGGGGGGCCCAGTACGCAGTATTTT.

The chain couples TRBV10-3 to TRBJ2-5; 11 positions match TRBD2. This CDR3 spans 16 amino acids. V shed 6 bases and J 6 bases; nucleotides not matched to a gene: 12. CDR1 and CDR2 from the germline V gene are ENHRY and SYGVKD. The CDR3 region is CAISGNTSGGGKTQYF. CDR3 DNA: TGTGCCATCAGCGGTAATACTAGCGGGGGAGGGAAGACCCAGTACTTC.

The chain is built from TRBV27 and TRBJ1-1, with a tentative D call TRBD1 (5 bases). The ends were cut back, 2 bases at V and 1 base at J, with 11 bases in the middle. Germline V lookup: CDR1 MNHEY, CDR2 SMNVEV (reference sequence). The CDR3 loop spans 15 amino acids. The CDR3 is CASSLLAGQNTEAFF. The DNA for the CDR3 is TGTGCCAGCAGTTTACTAGCAGGACAGAACACTGAAGCTTTCTTT.

J is TRBJ1-2 and V is TRBV10-3, with TRBD1 as a possible D gene (6 bases). Trimming pared 2 bases from V and 8 bases from J, leaving 18 bases between. This CDR3 has 15 amino acids. Germline CDR1 ENHRY, CDR2 SYGVKD. CDR3 sequence (DNA): TGTGCCATCAGTGAGGGTTTGTGGCCAGGGGTAGGCTACACCTTC. Its translation is CAISEGLWPGVGYTF.

This clonotype was seen more than once but under ten times. The rearrangement uses TRBV7-9 and TRBJ2-7; D ambiguous. CDR1 is SEHNR and CDR2 is FQNEAQ in the germline V gene (reference sequence). Trimming shortened V by 2 bases and J by 3 bases, and 5 bases separated the two germline ends. The CDR3 runs 12 residues. CDR3 DNA: TGTGCCAGCAGCTTAATAAACTACGAGCAGTACTTC. It is translated as CASSLINYEQYF. Using reference TRBV7-9 and TRBJ2-7 for the parts outside the CDR3, the full variable domain is DTGVSQNPRHKITKRGQNVTFRCDPISEHNRLYWYRQTLGQGPEFLTYFQNEAQLEKSRLLSDRFSAERPKGSFSTLEIQRTEQGDSAMYLCASSLINYEQYFGPGTRLTVT.